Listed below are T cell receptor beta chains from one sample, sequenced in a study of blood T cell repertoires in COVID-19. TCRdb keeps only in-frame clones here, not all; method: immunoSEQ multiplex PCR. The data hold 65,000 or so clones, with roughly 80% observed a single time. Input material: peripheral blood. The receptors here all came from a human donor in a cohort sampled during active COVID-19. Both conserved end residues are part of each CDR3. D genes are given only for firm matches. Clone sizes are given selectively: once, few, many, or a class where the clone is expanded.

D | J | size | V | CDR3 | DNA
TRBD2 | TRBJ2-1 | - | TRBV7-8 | CASSLSGLAGGNEQFF | TGTGCCAGCAGCTTATCGGGACTAGCGGGGGGAAATGAGCAGTTCTTC
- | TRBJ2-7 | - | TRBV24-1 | CATSLGTGYSYEQYF | TGTGCCACCAGCCTAGGGACTGGATACTCCTACGAGCAGTACTTC
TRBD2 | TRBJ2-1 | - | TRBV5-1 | CASRPGGLRGGNNEQFF | TGCGCCAGCAGACCGGGAGGGCTGCGGGGGGGGAACAATGAGCAGTTCTTC
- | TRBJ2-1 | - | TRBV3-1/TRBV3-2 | CASSRGQSSYNEQFF | TGTGCCAGCAGCCGCGGACAGAGCTCCTACAATGAGCAGTTCTTC
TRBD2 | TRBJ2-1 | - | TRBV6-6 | CASSPPPGLAGAHPYNEQFF | TGTGCCAGCAGTCCCCCCCCGGGACTAGCGGGAGCCCACCCCTACAATGAGCAGTTCTTC
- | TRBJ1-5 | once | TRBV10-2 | CASSEEGHQVRPQHF | TGCGCCAGCAGTGAGGAGGGACACCAGGTGCGGCCCCAGCATTTT
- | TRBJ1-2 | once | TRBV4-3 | CASSQVLGGRGYTF | TGCGCCAGCAGCCAAGTACTGGGGGGTCGGGGCTACACCTTC
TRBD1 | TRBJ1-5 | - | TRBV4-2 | CASSQTDRPGGQPQHF | TGTGCCAGCAGCCAGACAGACAGGCCAGGGGGTCAGCCCCAGCATTTT
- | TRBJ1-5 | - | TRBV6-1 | CASSEGGSNQPQHF | TGTGCCAGCAGTGAGGGGGGAAGCAATCAGCCCCAGCATTTT
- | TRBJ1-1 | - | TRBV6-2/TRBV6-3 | CASSYSIQKAFF | TGTGCCAGCAGTTACAGTATCCAGAAAGCTTTCTTT
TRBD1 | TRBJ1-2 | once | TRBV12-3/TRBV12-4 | CASSPGGYGYTF | TGTGCCAGCAGTCCAGGGGGCTATGGCTACACCTTC
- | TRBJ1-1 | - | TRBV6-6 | CASSYRQEAGTEAFF | TGTGCCAGCAGTTACCGACAGGAGGCGGGCACTGAAGCTTTCTTT
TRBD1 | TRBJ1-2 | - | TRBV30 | CAWGRGQGLSDGYTF | TGTGCCTGGGGAAGGGGACAGGGGCTTTCAGATGGCTACACCTTC
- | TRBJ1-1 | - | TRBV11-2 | CASSLQGLISEAFF | TGTGCCAGCAGCTTACAGGGTCTAATATCTGAAGCTTTCTTT
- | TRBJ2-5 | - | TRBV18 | CASSLLVQETQYF | TGTGCCAGCTCACTTCTTGTCCAAGAGACCCAGTACTTC
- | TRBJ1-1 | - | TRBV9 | CASSQTDNTEAFF | TGTGCCAGCAGCCAGACAGATAACACTGAAGCTTTCTTT
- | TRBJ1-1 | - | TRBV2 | CASSQSRSNTEAFF | TGTGCCAGCAGCCAGAGTCGGAGTAACACTGAAGCTTTCTTT
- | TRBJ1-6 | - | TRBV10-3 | CAISESPLAGNNSPLHF | TGTGCCATCAGTGAGTCGCCTTTAGCAGGGAATAATTCACCCCTCCACTTT
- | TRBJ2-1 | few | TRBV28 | CASSSHRLQSLYNEQFF | TGTGCCAGCAGTTCCCACCGATTACAATCTCTCTACAATGAGCAGTTCTTC
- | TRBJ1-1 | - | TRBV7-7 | CASSPDISNTEAFF | TGTGCTAGCAGCCCAGACATATCGAACACTGAAGCTTTCTTT
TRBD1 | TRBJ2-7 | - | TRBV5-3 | CARRLDRTLYEQYF | TGTGCCAGAAGACTGGACAGGACGCTCTACGAGCAGTACTTC
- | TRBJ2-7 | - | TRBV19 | CASSIGTEYEQYF | TGTGCCAGTAGTATAGGCACAGAGTACGAGCAGTACTTC
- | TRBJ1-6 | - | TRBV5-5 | CASSPVPDPNSPLHF | TGTGCCAGCAGCCCTGTGCCAGATCCGAATTCACCCCTCCACTTT
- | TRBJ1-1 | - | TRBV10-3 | CAIRTDWNTEAFF | TGTGCCATACGGACAGACTGGAACACTGAAGCTTTCTTT
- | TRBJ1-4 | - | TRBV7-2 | CASTSEGARTNEKLFF | TGTGCCAGCACCTCCGAAGGGGCACGGACTAATGAAAAACTGTTTTTT
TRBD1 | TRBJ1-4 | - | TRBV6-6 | CASSYSQDRVKLFF | TGTGCCAGCAGTTACTCCCAAGACAGGGTAAAACTGTTTTTT
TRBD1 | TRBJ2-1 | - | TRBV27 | CAVWDRGRGRAGGEQFF | TGTGCCGTGTGGGACAGGGGTCGAGGGAGGGCCGGGGGAGAGCAGTTCTTC
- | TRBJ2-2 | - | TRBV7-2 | CASSLVSNTGELFF | TGTGCCAGCAGCTTAGTATCGAACACCGGGGAGCTGTTTTTT
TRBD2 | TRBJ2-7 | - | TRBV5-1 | CASSGGLAGGYEQYF | TGCGCCAGCAGCGGGGGACTAGCGGGAGGGTACGAGCAGTACTTC
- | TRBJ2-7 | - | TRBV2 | CASSATGNEQYF | TGTGCCAGCAGCGCCACAGGGAACGAGCAGTACTTC
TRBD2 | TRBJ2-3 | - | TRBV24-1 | CATSDGGAGESTQYF | TGTGCCACCAGTGACGGGGGGGCAGGCGAAAGTACGCAGTATTTT
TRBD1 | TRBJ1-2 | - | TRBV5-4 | CASSYAGGTGDFGYGYTF | TGTGCCAGCAGCTACGCGGGAGGGACAGGGGATTTCGGGTATGGCTACACCTTC
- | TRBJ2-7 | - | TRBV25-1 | CASRSGVYEQYF | TGTGCCAGCAGAAGCGGCGTATACGAGCAGTACTTC
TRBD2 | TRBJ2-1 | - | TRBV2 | CASSRTSGSYNEQFF | TGTGCCAGCAGTCGGACTAGCGGCTCCTACAATGAGCAGTTCTTC
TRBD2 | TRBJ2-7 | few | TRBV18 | CASSPRPGLAGDEQYF | TGTGCCAGCTCACCGAGACCGGGACTAGCGGGGGACGAGCAGTACTTC
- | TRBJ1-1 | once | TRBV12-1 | CASSFDGKDGTEAFF | TGTGCCAGCAGCTTTGACGGGAAGGACGGCACTGAAGCTTTCTTT
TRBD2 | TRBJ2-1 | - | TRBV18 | CASSATLTSADSYNEQFF | TGTGCCAGCTCAGCAACTCTGACTAGCGCCGACTCCTACAATGAGCAGTTCTTC
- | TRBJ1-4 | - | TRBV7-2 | CASSASRGEKLFF | TGTGCCAGCAGCGCCTCCCGAGGAGAAAAACTGTTTTTT
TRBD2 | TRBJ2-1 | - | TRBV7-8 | CASSFLAGDSSYNEQFF | TGTGCCAGCAGCTTTCTAGCGGGAGACAGCTCCTACAATGAGCAGTTCTTC
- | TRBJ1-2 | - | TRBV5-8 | CASSLVGGDYGYTF | TGTGCCAGCAGCTTGGTAGGAGGGGACTATGGCTACACCTTC
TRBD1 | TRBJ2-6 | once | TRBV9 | CASSSSAGQGAPGANVLTF | TGTGCCAGCAGCTCCTCCGCGGGACAGGGGGCTCCTGGGGCCAACGTCCTGACTTTC
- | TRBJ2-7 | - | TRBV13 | CASSFRQLDEQYF | TGTGCCAGCAGCTTCCGACAGTTAGACGAGCAGTACTTC
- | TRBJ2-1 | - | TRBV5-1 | CASSLPNTNEQFF | TGCGCCAGCAGCTTGCCGAACACCAATGAGCAGTTCTTC